These 7 T cell receptor beta chains came from one sample sequenced in a study of early stage breast cancer tumors. Libraries were prepared by immunoSEQ multiplex PCR; TCRdb keeps only in-frame clonotypes and omits some of them. The sample records roughly 6,200 clones, roughly four fifths being singletons. Sequencing was performed on normal breast tissue next to the tumor. These receptors were obtained from a person aged 65 to 85 with breast cancer.

The V and J genes are TRBV5-1 and TRBJ2-1; possibly TRBD2 for D (5 bases). This CDR3 has 16 amino acids. CDR1 SGHRS and CDR2 YFSETQ come from the germline V gene. Deletions cut 0 bases from V and 4 bases from J, with 14 bases between. CDR3 region: CASSLVGNLLYNEQFF. DNA for the CDR3: TGCGCCAGCAGCTTGGTCGGGAACTTACTTTACAATGAGCAGTTCTTC.

Only one count was recorded for this clone. This chain links TRBV27 with TRBJ1-3; no clear D gene. The CDR3 length is 18 residues. V shed 5 bases and J shed 2 bases, with 22 bases lying between them. Germline assignment: CDR1 MNHEY and CDR2 SMNVEV (reference sequence). The DNA of the CDR3 is TGTGCCAGCAGTCTGTCCACTGCTGTCGGGTCCCCTGGAAACACCATATATTTT. This sequence encodes CASSLSTAVGSPGNTIYF.

This clone was observed once. The chain couples TRBV19 to TRBJ1-2; 8 bases align to TRBD1. V lost 6 bases and J lost 6; bases outside the gene matches: 6. Germline values: CDR1 LNHDA, CDR2 SQIVND (reference sequence). The CDR3 length is 13 residues. CDR3 nucleotide sequence: TGTGCCAGTAGACCGACAGGGGAGGATGGCTACACCTTC. Protein: CASRPTGEDGYTF.

The chain has TRBV2 and TRBJ2-3; D gene uncertain. The germline V gene encodes CDR1 SNHLY and CDR2 FYNNEI. V lost 5 bases and J 6 bases, leaving 6 bases between the germline ends. This CDR3 has 11 residues. The CDR3 spells CASSTTDTQYF. In nucleotides, the CDR3 is TGTGCCAGCAGTACAACGGATACGCAGTATTTT.

The DNA of the CDR3 is TGTGCCAGCAGCTTAGCTCAAGAACACATCTACGAGCAGTACTTC. As protein: CASSLAQEHIYEQYF. This chain links TRBV7-2 with TRBJ2-7, with D unresolved. The CDR3 has 15 residues. CDR1 is SGHTA and CDR2 is FQGNSA in the germline V gene. Trimming left V 0 bases short and J 3 bases short, with 12 bases between. Full variable domain (rest looked up from reference TRBV7-2 and TRBJ2-7): GAGVSQSPSNKVTEKGKDVELRCDPISGHTALYWYRQSLGQGLEFLIYFQGNSAPDKSGLPSDRFSAERTGGSVSTLTIQRTQQEDSAVYLCASSLAQEHIYEQYFGPGTRLTVT.

This clone was recorded once. CDR3 sequence reads: CAWSTRAAGGYTF. DNA of the CDR3: TGTGCCTGGAGTACCAGGGCGGCCGGTGGCTACACCTTC. The J gene is TRBJ1-2, the V gene TRBV30; perhaps TRBD1 as D (5 bases). CDR1 and CDR2 from the germline V gene are GTSNPN and SVGIG (reference sequence). Trimming took off 2 bases at V and 7 bases at J, with 14 bases between the two ends. The CDR3 runs 13 residues. Full variable domain (rest looked up from reference TRBV30 and TRBJ1-2): SQTIHQWPATLVQPVGSPLSLECTVEGTSNPNLYWYRQAAGRGLQLLFYSVGIGQISSEVPQNLSASRPQDRQFILSSKKLLLSDSGFYLCAWSTRAAGGYTFGSGTRLTVV.

The V call is TRBV18, the J call TRBJ2-7, with TRBD1 as a possible D gene (7 bases). Germline V lookup: CDR1 KGHSH, CDR2 LQKENI. The CDR3 is 12 residues long. Trimming took 0 bases from V and 11 from J, leaving 11 bases between them. This CDR3 reads CASSPPTGEEYF. The CDR3 DNA sequence: TGTGCCAGCTCACCACCAACAGGGGAGGAGTACTTC.